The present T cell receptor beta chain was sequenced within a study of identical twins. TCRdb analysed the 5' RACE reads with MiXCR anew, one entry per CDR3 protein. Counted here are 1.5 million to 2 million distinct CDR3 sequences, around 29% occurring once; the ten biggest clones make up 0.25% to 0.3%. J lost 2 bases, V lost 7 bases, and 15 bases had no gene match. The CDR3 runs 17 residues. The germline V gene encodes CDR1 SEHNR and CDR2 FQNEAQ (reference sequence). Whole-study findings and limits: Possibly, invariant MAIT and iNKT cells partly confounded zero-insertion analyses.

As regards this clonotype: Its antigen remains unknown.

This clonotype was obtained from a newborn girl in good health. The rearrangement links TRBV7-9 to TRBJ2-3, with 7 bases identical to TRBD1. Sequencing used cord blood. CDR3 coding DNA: TGTGCCAGCAACTTTCGTTTCGGGACAGCCGACACAGATACGCAGTATTTT. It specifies CASNFRFGTADTDTQYF.